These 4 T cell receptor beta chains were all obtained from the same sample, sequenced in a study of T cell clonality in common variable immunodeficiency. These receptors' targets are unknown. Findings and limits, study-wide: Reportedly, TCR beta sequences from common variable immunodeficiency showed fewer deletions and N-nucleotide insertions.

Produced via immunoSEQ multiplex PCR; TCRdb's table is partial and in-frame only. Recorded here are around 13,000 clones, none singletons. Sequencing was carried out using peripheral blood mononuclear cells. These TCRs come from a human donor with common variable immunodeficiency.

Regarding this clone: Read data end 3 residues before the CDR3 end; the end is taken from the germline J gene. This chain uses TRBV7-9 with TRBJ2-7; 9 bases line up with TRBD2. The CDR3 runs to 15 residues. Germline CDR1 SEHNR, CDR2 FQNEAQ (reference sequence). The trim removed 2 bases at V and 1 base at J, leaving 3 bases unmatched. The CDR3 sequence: CASSLSSGRSYEQYF. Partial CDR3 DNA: TGTGCCAGCAGCTTAAGTAGCGGGAGATCCTACGAG. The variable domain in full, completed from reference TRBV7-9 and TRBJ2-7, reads DTGVSQNPRHKITKRGQNVTFRCDPISEHNRLYWYRQTLGQGPEFLTYFQNEAQLEKSRLLSDRFSAERPKGSFSTLEIQRTEQGDSAMYLCASSLSSGRSYEQYFGPGTRLTVT.

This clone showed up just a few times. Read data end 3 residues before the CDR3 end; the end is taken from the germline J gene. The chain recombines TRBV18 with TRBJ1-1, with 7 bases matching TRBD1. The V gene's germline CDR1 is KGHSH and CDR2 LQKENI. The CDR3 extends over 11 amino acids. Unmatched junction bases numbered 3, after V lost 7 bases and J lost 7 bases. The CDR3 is CASLQGLEAFF. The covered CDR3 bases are TGTGCCAGCTTACAGGGGCTTGAA.

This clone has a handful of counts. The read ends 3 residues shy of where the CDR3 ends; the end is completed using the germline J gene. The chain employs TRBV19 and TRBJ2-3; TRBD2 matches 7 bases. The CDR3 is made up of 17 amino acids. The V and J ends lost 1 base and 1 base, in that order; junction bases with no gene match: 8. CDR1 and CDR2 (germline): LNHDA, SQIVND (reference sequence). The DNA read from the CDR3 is TGTGCCAGTAGTATAGGAGGAGGCCTAGCGGGCACAGATACG. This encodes CASSIGGGLAGTDT. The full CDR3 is CASSIGGGLAGTDTQYF.

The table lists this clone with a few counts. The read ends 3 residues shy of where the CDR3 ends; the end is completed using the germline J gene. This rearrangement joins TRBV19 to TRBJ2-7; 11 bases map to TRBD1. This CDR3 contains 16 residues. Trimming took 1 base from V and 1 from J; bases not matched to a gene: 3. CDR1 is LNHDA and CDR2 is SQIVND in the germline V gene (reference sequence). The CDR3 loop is CASSIAGTGGSYEQYF. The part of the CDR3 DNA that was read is TGTGCCAGTAGTATAGCCGGGACAGGGGGTTCCTACGAG.